This TCR beta chain was sequenced for a study of CD8 T cells in Susac syndrome. Random hexamers were used to reverse transcribe an amount of roughly 0.45 to 1 ug RNA. A single record per CDR3 protein comes from TCRdb applying MiXCR to the immunoSEQ multiplex PCR reads. The sample contains tens of thousands of distinct CDR3 sequences, 93% of which appear only once. CDR1 and CDR2 from the germline V gene are MNHNY and SVGAGI (reference sequence). The CDR3 spans 12 residues. The V end lost 4 bases, the J end lost 6 bases, and 8 bases lay between the germline ends. The specimen sequenced was CD4+ T cells from PBMCs. V gene TRBV6-6 combines with J gene TRBJ2-3, with no clear D. This TCR was sampled from a human donor with Susac syndrome. The CDR3 spells CASSFQADTQYF. The CDR3 bases are TGTGCCAGCAGTTTTCAGGCGGATACGCAGTATTTT.